This T cell receptor (beta chain) derives from a study of blood T cell repertoires in COVID-19. TCRdb's table, derived via immunoSEQ multiplex PCR, lists solely in-frame clones and lacks some. The sample has about 440,000 clones; approximately 89% are singletons. Germline-derived CDR1 and CDR2 are MNHEY and SMNVEV (reference sequence). V was cut by 2 bases and J by 7 bases, with 9 bases left in between. The CDR3 spans 14 residues. The sequencing sample was made of peripheral blood. The chain has TRBV27 and TRBJ1-6; D may be TRBD1 (6 bases). The sequence was collected from a woman in her 50s with COVID-19, enrolled during active disease. CDR3 in amino acids: CASSLKQGNSPLHF. DNA for the CDR3: TGTGCCAGCAGTTTAAAACAGGGAAATTCACCCCTCCACTTT.